A single sample is the source of the 13 T cell receptor beta chains below, sequenced in a study of blood T cells in healthy people across ages. Together with a sample-barcoded 5' primer, a J-beta primer mix was included in a second PCR lasting roughly 6 to 12 cycles. TCRdb used MiXCR to reprocess the 5' RACE reads, holding one entry per CDR3 protein. The table lists about 1.4 million distinct CDR3 sequences, around 59% of them singletons. The specimen sequenced was blood. All receptors come from a man aged 18 to 35 in good health.

The J gene is TRBJ2-1, the V gene TRBV7-9; 7 bases are a match to TRBD2. Germline CDR1 is SEHNR and CDR2 is FQNEAQ (reference sequence). V was clipped by 5 bases and J by 5 bases; unmatched bases: 15. There are 17 residues in the CDR3. DNA of the CDR3: TGTGCCAGCAGCCCGAAATTCAGACTAGCAGTGAACAATGAGCAGTTCTTC. Its translation is CASSPKFRLAVNNEQFF.

The V and J genes are TRBV20-1 and TRBJ2-5, with D possibly TRBD2 on 5 matching bases. CDR1 and CDR2 (germline): DFQATT, SNEGSKA (reference sequence). The germline V and J ends were trimmed by 5 bases and 2 bases, with 12 bases remaining between them. This CDR3 region has 13 residues. CDR3 residues: CSAQTSWQETQYF. DNA for the CDR3: TGCAGTGCTCAAACTAGTTGGCAAGAGACCCAGTACTTC.

The chain combines TRBV6-6 with TRBJ2-1; possible D gene TRBD2, 6 bases. Per germline, CDR1 MNHNY and CDR2 SVGAGI (reference sequence). Trimming took off 0 bases at V and 2 bases at J, with 11 bases between the two ends. CDR3 size: 16 residues. CDR3 nucleotides: TGTGCCAGCAGTTACTCGGTAGCGGCCACCTACAATGAGCAGTTCTTC. Translating gives CASSYSVAATYNEQFF.

The V gene is TRBV15, the J gene TRBJ2-1; D is ambiguous. Germline lookup yields CDR1 LNHNV and CDR2 YYDKDF (reference sequence). CDR3 length: 14 residues. Trimming stripped 1 base from V and 2 bases from J, with 6 bases between. The CDR3 region is CATSRVPAYNEQFF. The CDR3 coding sequence is TGTGCCACCAGCAGAGTTCCAGCCTACAATGAGCAGTTCTTC. Drawing the rest from reference TRBV15 and TRBJ2-1, the complete variable domain is DAMVIQNPRYQVTQFGKPVTLSCSQTLNHNVMYWYQQKSSQAPKLLFHYYDKDFNNEADTPDNFQSRRPNTSFCFLDIRSPGLGDTAMYLCATSRVPAYNEQFFGPGTRLTVL.

The V and J genes are TRBV7-2 and TRBJ2-1, with 15 positions matching TRBD2. V lost 5 bases and J lost 12; bases outside the gene matches: 8. This CDR3 spans 15 amino acids. Germline CDR1 reads SGHTA; CDR2 reads FQGNSA. CDR3 in DNA: TGTGCCAGCAGCCCGGGACTAGCGGGAGGCCCGGTGCAGTTCTTC. Translating gives CASSPGLAGGPVQFF.

J is TRBJ2-3 and V is TRBV27, with 7 bases that match TRBD2. Per germline, CDR1 MNHEY and CDR2 SMNVEV (reference sequence). The CDR3 extends over 16 amino acids. J lost 4 bases, V lost 0 bases, and 7 bases had no gene match. CDR3 bases: TGTGCCAGCAGTTTATCGGCGGGACTACGGGCAGATACGCAGTATTTT. This encodes CASSLSAGLRADTQYF.

The chain couples TRBV6-5 to TRBJ2-4; maybe TRBD1 (6 bases). Between the trimmed V and J ends, which lost 6 bases and 2 bases, there was a span of 14 bases. Germline V gives CDR1 MNHEY, CDR2 SVGAGI. CDR3 length: 15 residues. This chain's CDR3 is CASRNPRGTKNIQYF. Here the CDR3 DNA reads TGTGCCAGCAGAAACCCCAGGGGAACCAAAAACATTCAGTACTTC.

The V gene is TRBV6-4, the J gene TRBJ2-1; 12 bases map to TRBD1. Germline V gene data show CDR1 as MRHNA and CDR2 as SNTAGT. V was pared by 6 bases and J by 6 bases, with 6 bases of the junction left unmatched. The CDR3 sequence is 15 residues long. The CDR3 here is CASRRGTGGPNEQFF. CDR3 sequence (DNA): TGTGCCAGCAGACGAGGGACAGGGGGCCCCAATGAGCAGTTCTTC.

The chain links TRBV10-3 to TRBJ2-1; D is tentatively TRBD1 or TRBD2 (6 bases each). From germline, CDR1 is ENHRY and CDR2 SYGVKD. This CDR3 comprises 16 residues. V lost 4 bases and J lost 7, with 20 bases in between. The CDR3 here is CAISGGAEEGGNEQFF. The DNA of the CDR3 is TGTGCCATCAGTGGAGGGGCGGAGGAGGGGGGAAATGAGCAGTTCTTC.

This clonotype was observed a single time. The chain has TRBV6-5 and TRBJ2-7; D is ambiguous. The J call may be wrong; the DNA end is better matched by TRBJ2-5. This CDR3 is built from 14 residues. Germline V lookup: CDR1 MNHEY, CDR2 SVGAGI. The CDR3 DNA is TGTGCCAGCGCGAGTGTGGCGTACCAAGAGACCCAGTACTTC. This encodes CASASVAYQETQYF.

The J gene is TRBJ1-2, the V gene TRBV4-2; D may be TRBD1 (6 bases). Trimming took off 1 base at V and 4 bases at J, with 16 bases between the two ends. Germline V CDR1 and CDR2: LGHNA, YNFKEQ. The CDR3 is 16 amino acids. DNA for the CDR3: TGTGCCAGCAGCCAAGGGGTAGTAGGGGGAGGCTATGGCTACACCTTC. It translates to CASSQGVVGGGYGYTF.

The rearrangement links TRBV5-1 to TRBJ2-3; maybe TRBD1 (7 bases). Germline V gene data show CDR1 as SGHRS and CDR2 as YFSETQ. Between the trimmed V and J ends, which lost 6 bases and 2 bases, there was a span of 13 bases. The CDR3 has 14 residues. Written as DNA, the CDR3 is TGCGCCAGCAAATCAGGGGGGTCCACAGATACGCAGTATTTT. Translation: CASKSGGSTDTQYF.

The CDR3 region has the DNA TGTGCCAGCAGTCTGTCAGGTGTTAATGAGCAGTTCTTC. Translated, it gives CASSLSGVNEQFF. The chain carries TRBV6-6 and TRBJ2-1; D remains ambiguous. Germline CDR1 reads MNHNY; CDR2 reads SVGAGI (reference sequence). The CDR3 is 13 residues long. Trimming left V 5 bases short and J 7 bases short, with 12 bases between.